This T cell receptor (beta chain) stems from a study of T cells expressing NK-cell markers (dated by TCRdb to 2020 to 2021). With regard to the full study: About eight donors provided sorted CD3+CD56+NKG2C+, CD3+CD56+NKG2C- and CD3+CD56-NKG2C+ T-cell subsets, whose TCR beta-chain repertoires were profiled. Of the eight sequenced donors, seven were found to be HCMV-seropositive and one was found to be HCMV-seronegative. Randomly selected healthy volunteers, three men and five women, were used as the eight sequenced donors. Sequencing of the libraries produced 2 x 150 bp reads on Illumina HiSeq 2000/2500, MiSeq or NextSeq. Summary of the overall study and its limitations: Those dominant clonotypes were again the most abundant among CD3+CD56-NKG2C+ cells in a handful of donors, at roughly 28.3-60.1%. In over 5 donors, the dominant CD3+CD56+NKG2C+ clonotypes were among the top 10 CD8+ clonotypes and accounted for about 1.0-7.5% of CD8+ T cells. Whether the expanded NKG2C-expressing T cell clones were specific for HCMV antigens was left unclear.

These reads were obtained on an Illumina HiSeq 2000. TCR beta cDNA libraries were prepared using 5'RACE template switching, which introduced a universal primer site and unique molecular identifiers. cDNA synthesis was primed from the TCR beta constant segment and was followed by two successive PCR amplification steps. Per the authors' processing: MIGEC was used to demultiplex reads and group the reads by UMI, and MiTCR was used to assemble and quantify clonotypes. To exclude erroneous sequences, only TCR cDNA sequences supported by at least two reads were retained. The tcR package was used for downstream repertoire analysis, and clonotypes were matched across fractions by CDR3 nucleotide sequence plus V segment. Antigen specificity was annotated against VDJdb with VDJmatch, allowing one amino acid substitution in CDR3. TCRdb reprocessed the reads; each CDR3 protein sequence makes one entry, and DNA is unavailable. Clone size and V and J calls follow TCRdb, not the original study. The sample table gives 150,000 or so distinct CDR3 sequences. More than 35% of the sample comes from the top ten.

For this clonotype: Its antigen is not yet known.

The CDR3, cysteine through phenylalanine, is 12 amino acids long. DNA is not recorded here. As encoded in the germline V gene, CDR1 is SQVTM while CDR2 is ANQGSEA. A commercial ELISA kit detecting HCMV-specific IgG in serum was used to determine HCMV serostatus. Ficoll density gradient centrifugation was used to isolate peripheral blood mononuclear cells from blood. The chain is made from TRBV29-1 and TRBJ2-1. The sequenced sample consisted of blood T cells: a sorted CD56 or NKG2C T cell subset, CD4+ or CD8+ T cells, or bulk PBMC T cells (not recorded which). The TCR sequence derives from a woman aged 50 to 60 in good health. Donor details come from another sample of the same person, matched by shared clones. The CDR3 has the sequence CSVEDHWREQFF.